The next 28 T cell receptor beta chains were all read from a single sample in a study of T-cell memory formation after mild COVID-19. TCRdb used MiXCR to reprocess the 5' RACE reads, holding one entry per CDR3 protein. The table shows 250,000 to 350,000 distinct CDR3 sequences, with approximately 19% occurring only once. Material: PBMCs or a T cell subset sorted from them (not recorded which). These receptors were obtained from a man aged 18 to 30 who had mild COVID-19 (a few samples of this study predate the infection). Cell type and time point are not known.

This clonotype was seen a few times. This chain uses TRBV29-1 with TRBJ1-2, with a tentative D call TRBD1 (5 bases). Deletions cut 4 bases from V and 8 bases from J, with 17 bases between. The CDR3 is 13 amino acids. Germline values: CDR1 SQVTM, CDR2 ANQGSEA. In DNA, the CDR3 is TGCAGCGTTGCACAGGTAGCAGGGAAGGGCTACACCTTC. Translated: CSVAQVAGKGYTF.

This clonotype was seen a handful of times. The CDR3 protein is CASSLAGYRQETQYF. The CDR3, as DNA: TGCGCCAGCAGCTTGGCCGGATACAGGCAAGAGACCCAGTACTTC. The chain recombines TRBV5-1 with TRBJ2-5; D possibly corresponds to TRBD1 (5 bases). Germline-derived CDR1 and CDR2 are SGHRS and YFSETQ. Trimming shortened V by 0 bases and J by 2 bases, and 11 bases separated the two germline ends. There are 15 residues in the CDR3.

The CDR3 loop reads CASSYSTPSYGYTF. CDR3 DNA sequence: TGTGCCAGCAGTTACTCGACGCCGAGCTATGGCTACACCTTC. The V and J genes are TRBV6-5 and TRBJ1-2, with D uncertain. Germline-derived CDR1 and CDR2 are MNHEY and SVGAGI. This CDR3 contains 14 residues. The V end lost 0 bases, the J end lost 4 bases, and 9 bases lay between the germline ends.

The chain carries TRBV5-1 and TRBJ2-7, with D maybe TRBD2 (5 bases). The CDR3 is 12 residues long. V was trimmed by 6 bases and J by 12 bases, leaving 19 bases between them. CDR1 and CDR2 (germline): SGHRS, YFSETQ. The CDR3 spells CASKSEPRVLYV. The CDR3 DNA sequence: TGCGCCAGCAAGTCGGAGCCGAGGGTGCTGTACGTC.

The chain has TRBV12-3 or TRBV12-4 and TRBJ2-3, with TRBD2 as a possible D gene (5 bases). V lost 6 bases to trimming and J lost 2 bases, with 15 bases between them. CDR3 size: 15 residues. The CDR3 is CASRRPGSNTDTQYF. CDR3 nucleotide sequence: TGTGCCAGCAGGAGACCGGGATCTAACACAGATACGCAGTATTTT.

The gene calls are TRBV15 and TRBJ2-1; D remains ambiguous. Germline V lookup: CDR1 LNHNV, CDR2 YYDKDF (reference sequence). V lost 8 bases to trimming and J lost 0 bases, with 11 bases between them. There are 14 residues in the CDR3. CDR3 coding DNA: TGTGCCACCCACCCGGATGCCTCCTACAATGAGCAGTTCTTC. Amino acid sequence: CATHPDASYNEQFF. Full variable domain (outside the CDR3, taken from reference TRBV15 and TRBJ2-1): DAMVIQNPRYQVTQFGKPVTLSCSQTLNHNVMYWYQQKSSQAPKLLFHYYDKDFNNEADTPDNFQSRRPNTSFCFLDIRSPGLGDTAMYLCATHPDASYNEQFFGPGTRLTVL.

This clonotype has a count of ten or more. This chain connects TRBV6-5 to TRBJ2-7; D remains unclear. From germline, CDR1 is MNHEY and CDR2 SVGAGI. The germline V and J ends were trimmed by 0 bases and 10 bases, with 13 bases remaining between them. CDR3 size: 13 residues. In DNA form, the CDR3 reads TGTGCCAGCAGTTACTCGCGCCTCGGAGCACAGTACTTC. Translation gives CASSYSRLGAQYF.

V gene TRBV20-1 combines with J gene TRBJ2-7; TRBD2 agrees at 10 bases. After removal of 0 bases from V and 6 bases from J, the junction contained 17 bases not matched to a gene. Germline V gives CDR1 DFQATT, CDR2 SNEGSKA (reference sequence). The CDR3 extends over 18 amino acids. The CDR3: CSARDPGAGGTTRGEQYF. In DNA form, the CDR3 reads TGCAGTGCTAGAGATCCTGGAGCGGGGGGGACGACAAGGGGCGAGCAGTACTTC.

The CDR3 nucleotides read TGTGCCAGTTCGCGGGGTGTCGGAGAGACCCAGTACTTC. This encodes CASSRGVGETQYF. The V call is TRBV19, the J call TRBJ2-5; possibly TRBD2 for D (6 bases). The germline gives CDR1 LNHDA, CDR2 SQIVND (reference sequence). The CDR3 length is 13 residues. Trimming left V 8 bases short and J 4 bases short, with 14 bases between.

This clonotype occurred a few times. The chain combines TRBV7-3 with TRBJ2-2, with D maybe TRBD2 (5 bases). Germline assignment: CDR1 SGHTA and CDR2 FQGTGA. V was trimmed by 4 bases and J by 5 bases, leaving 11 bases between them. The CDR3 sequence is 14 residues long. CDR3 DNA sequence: TGTGCCAGCAGCTCCCCCCCGGGAACCGGGGAGCTGTTTTTT. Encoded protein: CASSSPPGTGELFF.

The chain's CDR3 is CASSIDRGRYGYTF. The CDR3 DNA sequence: TGTGCCAGCAGTATAGATCGGGGAAGGTATGGCTACACCTTC. The chain links TRBV7-9 to TRBJ1-2; D ambiguous. This CDR3 comprises 14 residues. CDR1 SEHNR and CDR2 FQNEAQ come from the germline V gene (reference sequence). The V end lost 6 bases, the J end lost 5 bases, and 16 bases lay between the germline ends.

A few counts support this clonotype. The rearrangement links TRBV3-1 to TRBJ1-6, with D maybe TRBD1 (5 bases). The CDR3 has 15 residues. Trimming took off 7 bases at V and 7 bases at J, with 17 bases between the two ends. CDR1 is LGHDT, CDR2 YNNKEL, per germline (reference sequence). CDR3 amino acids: CASKVRGSWNSPLHF. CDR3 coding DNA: TGTGCCAGCAAGGTGCGGGGGTCGTGGAATTCACCCCTCCACTTT.

CDR3 DNA sequence: TGTGCCAGCAGTCGCTACCCTACGCAGTATTTT. Its protein is CASSRYPTQYF. V gene TRBV27 combines with J gene TRBJ2-3, with D hard to call. The CDR3 extends over 11 amino acids. V lost 5 bases to trimming and J lost 8 bases, with 8 bases between them. Germline loops: CDR1 MNHEY, CDR2 SMNVEV (reference sequence).

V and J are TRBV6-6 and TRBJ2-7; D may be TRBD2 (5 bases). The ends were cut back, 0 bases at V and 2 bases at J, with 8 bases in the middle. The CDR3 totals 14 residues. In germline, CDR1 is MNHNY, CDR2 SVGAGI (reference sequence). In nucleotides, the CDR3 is TGTGCCAGCAGTTACTCTGCCGGGGCCTACGAGCAGTACGTC. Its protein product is CASSYSAGAYEQYV.

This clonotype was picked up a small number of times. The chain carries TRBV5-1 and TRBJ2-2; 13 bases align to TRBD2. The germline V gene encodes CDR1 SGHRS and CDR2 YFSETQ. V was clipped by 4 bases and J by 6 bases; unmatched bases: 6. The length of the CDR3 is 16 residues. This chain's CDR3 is CASSATSGGAPGELFF. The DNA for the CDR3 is TGCGCCAGCAGCGCTACTAGCGGGGGGGCGCCCGGGGAGCTGTTTTTT.

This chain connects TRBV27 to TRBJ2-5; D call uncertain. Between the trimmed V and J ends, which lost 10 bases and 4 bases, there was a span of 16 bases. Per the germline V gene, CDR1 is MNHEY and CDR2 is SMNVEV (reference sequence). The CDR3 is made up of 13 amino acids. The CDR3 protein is CAKDLPLTETQYF. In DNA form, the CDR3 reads TGTGCCAAAGACCTCCCTTTAACAGAGACCCAGTACTTC.

CDR3 coding DNA: TGTGCCAGCAGCTTCGGACGAATTGCCTACGAGCAGTACTTC. As protein: CASSFGRIAYEQYF. The rearrangement links TRBV7-2 to TRBJ2-7; D unresolved. The CDR3 is made up of 14 amino acids. The germline gives CDR1 SGHTA, CDR2 FQGNSA. Trimming removed 3 bases from V and 2 bases from J, with 11 bases in between.

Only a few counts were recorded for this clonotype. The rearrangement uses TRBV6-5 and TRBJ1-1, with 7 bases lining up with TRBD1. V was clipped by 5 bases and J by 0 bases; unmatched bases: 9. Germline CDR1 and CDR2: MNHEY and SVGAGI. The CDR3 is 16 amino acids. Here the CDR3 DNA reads TGTGCCAGCAGTGACGGGACAGTTTATTTGAACACTGAAGCTTTCTTT. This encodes CASSDGTVYLNTEAFF.

The CDR3 loop is CASSYGPSGNYEQYV. CDR3 in DNA: TGTGCCAGCAGTTACGGGCCTAGCGGAAACTACGAGCAGTACGTC. The rearrangement links TRBV6-2 or TRBV6-3 to TRBJ2-7; 7 bases fit TRBD2. Germline V gene data show CDR1 as MNHEY and CDR2 as SVGEGT. Trimming took 2 bases from V and 3 from J; bases not matched to a gene: 7. The CDR3 totals 15 residues.

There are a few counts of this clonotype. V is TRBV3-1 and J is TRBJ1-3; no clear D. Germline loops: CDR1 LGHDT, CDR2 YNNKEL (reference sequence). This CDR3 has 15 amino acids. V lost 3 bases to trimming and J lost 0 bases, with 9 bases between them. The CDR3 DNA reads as TGTGCCAGCAGCCAGCCTTACGTCTCTGGAAACACCATATATTTT. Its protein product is CASSQPYVSGNTIYF.

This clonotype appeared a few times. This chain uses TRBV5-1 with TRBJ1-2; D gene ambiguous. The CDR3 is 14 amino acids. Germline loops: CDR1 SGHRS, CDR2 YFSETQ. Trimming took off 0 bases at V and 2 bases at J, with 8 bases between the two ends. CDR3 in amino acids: CASSLDPGNYGYTF. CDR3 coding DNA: TGCGCCAGCAGCTTGGATCCGGGAAACTATGGCTACACCTTC.

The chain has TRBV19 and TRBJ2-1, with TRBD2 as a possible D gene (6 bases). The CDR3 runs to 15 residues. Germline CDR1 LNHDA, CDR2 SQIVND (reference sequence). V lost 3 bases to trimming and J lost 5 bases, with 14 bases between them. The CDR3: CASSIDRGLNNEQFF. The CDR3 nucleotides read TGTGCCAGTAGTATCGATCGGGGACTGAACAATGAGCAGTTCTTC.

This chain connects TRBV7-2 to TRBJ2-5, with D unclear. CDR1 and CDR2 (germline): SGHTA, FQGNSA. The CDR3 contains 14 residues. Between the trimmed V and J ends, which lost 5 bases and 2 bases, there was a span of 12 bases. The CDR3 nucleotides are TGTGCCAGCAGCGTCCAGGCCAGTCAAGAGACCCAGTACTTC. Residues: CASSVQASQETQYF. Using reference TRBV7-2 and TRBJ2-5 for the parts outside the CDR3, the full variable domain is GAGVSQSPSNKVTEKGKDVELRCDPISGHTALYWYRQSLGQGLEFLIYFQGNSAPDKSGLPSDRFSAERTGGSVSTLTIQRTQQEDSAVYLCASSVQASQETQYFGPGTRLLVL.

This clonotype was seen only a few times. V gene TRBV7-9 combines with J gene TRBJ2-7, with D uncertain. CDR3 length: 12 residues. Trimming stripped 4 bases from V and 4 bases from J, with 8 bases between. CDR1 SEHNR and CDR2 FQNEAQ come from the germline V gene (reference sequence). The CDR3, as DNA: TGTGCCAGCAGCTCCCACCTTTACGAGCAGTACTTC. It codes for CASSSHLYEQYF.

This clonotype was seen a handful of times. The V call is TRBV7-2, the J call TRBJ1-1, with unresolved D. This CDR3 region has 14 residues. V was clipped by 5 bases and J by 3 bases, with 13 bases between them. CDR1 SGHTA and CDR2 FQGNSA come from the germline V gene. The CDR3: CASSLTAADTEAFF. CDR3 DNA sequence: TGTGCCAGCAGCCTCACGGCGGCGGACACTGAAGCTTTCTTT.

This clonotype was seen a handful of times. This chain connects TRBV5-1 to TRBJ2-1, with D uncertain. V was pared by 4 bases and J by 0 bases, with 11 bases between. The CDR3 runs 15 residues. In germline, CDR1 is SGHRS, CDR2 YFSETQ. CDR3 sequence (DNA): TGCGCCAGCAGCGACCGTCCTGCCTCCTACAATGAGCAGTTCTTC. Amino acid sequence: CASSDRPASYNEQFF.

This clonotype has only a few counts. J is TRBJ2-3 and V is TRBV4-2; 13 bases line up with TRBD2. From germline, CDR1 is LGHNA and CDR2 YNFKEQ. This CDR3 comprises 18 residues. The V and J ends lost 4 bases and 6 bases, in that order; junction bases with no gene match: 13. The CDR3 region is CASSLGTSGAGRGDTQYF. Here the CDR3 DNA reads TGTGCCAGCAGCCTCGGGACTAGCGGGGCGGGCCGCGGGGATACGCAGTATTTT.

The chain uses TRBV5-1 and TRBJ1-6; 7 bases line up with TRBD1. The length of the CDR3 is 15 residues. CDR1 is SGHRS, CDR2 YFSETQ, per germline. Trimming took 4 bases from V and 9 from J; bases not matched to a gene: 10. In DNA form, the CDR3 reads TGCGCCAGCAGCAATTCGCCGGGACAGTCTTCACCCCTCCACTTT. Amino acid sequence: CASSNSPGQSSPLHF.